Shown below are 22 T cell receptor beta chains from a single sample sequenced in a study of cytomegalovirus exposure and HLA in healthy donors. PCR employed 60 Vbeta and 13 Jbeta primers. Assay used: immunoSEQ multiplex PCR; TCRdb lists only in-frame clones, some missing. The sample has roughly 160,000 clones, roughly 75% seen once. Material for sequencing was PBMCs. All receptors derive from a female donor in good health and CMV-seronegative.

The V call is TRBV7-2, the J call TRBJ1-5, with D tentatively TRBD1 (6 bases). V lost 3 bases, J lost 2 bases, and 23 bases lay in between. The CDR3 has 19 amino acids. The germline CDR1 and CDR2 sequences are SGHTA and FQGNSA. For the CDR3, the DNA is TGTGCCAGCAGCTTGGTTTCCCCTCTACTTGCAGGGGGCAATCAGCCCCAGCATTTT. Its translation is CASSLVSPLLAGGNQPQHF.

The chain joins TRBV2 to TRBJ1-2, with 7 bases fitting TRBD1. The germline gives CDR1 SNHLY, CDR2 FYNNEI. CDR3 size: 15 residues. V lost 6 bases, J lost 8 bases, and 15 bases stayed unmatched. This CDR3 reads CASSPPKTGAIGYTF. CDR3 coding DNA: TGTGCCAGCAGCCCGCCCAAAACAGGGGCAATAGGCTACACCTTC.

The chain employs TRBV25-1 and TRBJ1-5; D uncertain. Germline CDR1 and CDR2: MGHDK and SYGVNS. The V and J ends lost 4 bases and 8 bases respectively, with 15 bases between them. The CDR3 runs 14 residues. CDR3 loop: CASSGRFDGEPQHF. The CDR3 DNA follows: TGTGCCAGCAGTGGCAGATTCGATGGAGAGCCCCAGCATTTT.

This chain's CDR3 is CASSEERAAKNIQYF. DNA of the CDR3: TGTGCCAGCAGTGAAGAGAGGGCAGCCAAAAACATTCAGTACTTC. The V gene is TRBV6-1, the J gene TRBJ2-4, with TRBD2 as a possible D gene (5 bases). Trimming pared 1 base from V and 0 bases from J, leaving 7 bases between. Per the germline V gene, CDR1 is MNHNS and CDR2 is SASEGT. The CDR3 is made up of 15 amino acids.

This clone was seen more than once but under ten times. The CDR3 protein is CASSLDGTRNGYTF. The CDR3 DNA reads TGTGCCAGCAGCTTAGACGGGACTAGAAATGGCTACACCTTC. The chain carries TRBV11-2 and TRBJ1-2, with a tentative D call TRBD1 (5 bases). V shed 0 bases and J shed 6 bases, with 11 bases lying between them. Germline V CDR1 and CDR2: SGHAT, FQNNGV. The CDR3 is made up of 14 amino acids.

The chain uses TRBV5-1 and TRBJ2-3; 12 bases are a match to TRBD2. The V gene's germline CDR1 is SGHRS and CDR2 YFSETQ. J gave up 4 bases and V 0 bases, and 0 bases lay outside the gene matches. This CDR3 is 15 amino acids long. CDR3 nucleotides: TGCGCCAGCAGCTTGGCTAGCGGGGGGGCAGATACGCAGTATTTT. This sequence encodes CASSLASGGADTQYF.

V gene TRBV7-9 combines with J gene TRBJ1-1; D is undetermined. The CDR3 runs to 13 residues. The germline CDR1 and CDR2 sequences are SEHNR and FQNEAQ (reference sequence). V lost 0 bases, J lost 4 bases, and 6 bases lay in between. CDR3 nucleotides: TGTGCCAGCAGCTTAGCGGAGGGCACTGAAGCTTTCTTT. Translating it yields CASSLAEGTEAFF.

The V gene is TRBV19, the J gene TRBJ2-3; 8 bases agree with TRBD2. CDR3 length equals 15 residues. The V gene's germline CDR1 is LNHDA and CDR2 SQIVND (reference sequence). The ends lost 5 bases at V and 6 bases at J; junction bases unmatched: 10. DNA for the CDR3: TGTGCCAGTAGTGGGCTAGCGGGCCGTACGGATACGCAGTATTTT. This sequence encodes CASSGLAGRTDTQYF.

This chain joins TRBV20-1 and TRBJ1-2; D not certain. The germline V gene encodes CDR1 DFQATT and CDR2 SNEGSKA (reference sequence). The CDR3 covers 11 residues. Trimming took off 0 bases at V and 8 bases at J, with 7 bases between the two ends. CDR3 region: CSARDILGYTF. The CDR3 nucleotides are TGCAGTGCTAGAGATATCCTAGGCTACACCTTC.

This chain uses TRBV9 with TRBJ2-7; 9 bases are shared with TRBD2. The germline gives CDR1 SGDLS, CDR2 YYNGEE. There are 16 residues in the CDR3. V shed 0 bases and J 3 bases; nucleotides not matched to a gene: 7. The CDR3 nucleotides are TGTGCCAGCAGCGTAGACCCTAGCGGGATATTCTACGAGCAGTACTTC. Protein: CASSVDPSGIFYEQYF.

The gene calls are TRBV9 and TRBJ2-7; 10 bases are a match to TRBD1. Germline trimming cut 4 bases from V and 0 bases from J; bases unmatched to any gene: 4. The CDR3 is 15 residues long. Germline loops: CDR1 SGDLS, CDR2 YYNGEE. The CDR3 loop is CASSWGQGSSYEQYF. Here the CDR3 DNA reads TGTGCCAGCAGCTGGGGACAGGGGAGCTCCTACGAGCAGTACTTC.

This chain's CDR3 is CATSRDRTSGRPGDEQFF. The CDR3 DNA sequence: TGTGCCACCAGCAGAGATCGGACTAGCGGGAGGCCGGGGGATGAGCAGTTCTTC. The rearrangement links TRBV15 to TRBJ2-1; TRBD2 aligns across 14 bases. With V trimmed by 0 bases and J by 8 bases, 9 bases remained unmatched. The germline CDR1 and CDR2 sequences are LNHNV and YYDKDF (reference sequence). The CDR3 runs 18 residues.

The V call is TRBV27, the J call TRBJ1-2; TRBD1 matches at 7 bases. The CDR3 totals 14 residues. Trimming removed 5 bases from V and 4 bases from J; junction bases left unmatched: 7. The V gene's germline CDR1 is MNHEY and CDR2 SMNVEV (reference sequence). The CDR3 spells CASSIDRALYGYTF. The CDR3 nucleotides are TGTGCCAGCAGTATAGACAGGGCTCTCTATGGCTACACCTTC.

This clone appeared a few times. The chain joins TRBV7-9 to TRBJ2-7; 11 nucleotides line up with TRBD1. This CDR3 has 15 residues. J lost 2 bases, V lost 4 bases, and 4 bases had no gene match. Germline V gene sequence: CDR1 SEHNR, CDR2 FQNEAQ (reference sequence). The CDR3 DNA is TGTGCCAGCAGCTGGGACAGGGGGAGCCCCTACGAGCAGTACTTC. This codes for CASSWDRGSPYEQYF.

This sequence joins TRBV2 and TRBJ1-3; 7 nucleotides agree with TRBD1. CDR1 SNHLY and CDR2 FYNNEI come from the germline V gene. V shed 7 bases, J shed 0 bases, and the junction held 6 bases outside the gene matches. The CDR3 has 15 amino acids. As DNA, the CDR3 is TGTGCCAGCATTGAGGAGGGGGCCTCTGGAAACACCATATATTTT. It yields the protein CASIEEGASGNTIYF.

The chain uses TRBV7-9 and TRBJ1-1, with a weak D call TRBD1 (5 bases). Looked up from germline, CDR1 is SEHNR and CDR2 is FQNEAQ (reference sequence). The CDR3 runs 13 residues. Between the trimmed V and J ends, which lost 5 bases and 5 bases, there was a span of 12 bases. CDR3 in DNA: TGTGCCAGCAGCATGACGACAGTGACTGAAGCTTTCTTT. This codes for CASSMTTVTEAFF.

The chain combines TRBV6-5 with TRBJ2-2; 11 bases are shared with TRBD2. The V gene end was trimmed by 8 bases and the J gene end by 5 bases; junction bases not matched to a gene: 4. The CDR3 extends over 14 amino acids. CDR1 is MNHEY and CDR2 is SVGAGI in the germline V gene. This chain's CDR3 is CASVASGGTGELFF. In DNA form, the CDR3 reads TGTGCCAGCGTCGCTAGCGGGGGGACCGGGGAGCTGTTTTTT.

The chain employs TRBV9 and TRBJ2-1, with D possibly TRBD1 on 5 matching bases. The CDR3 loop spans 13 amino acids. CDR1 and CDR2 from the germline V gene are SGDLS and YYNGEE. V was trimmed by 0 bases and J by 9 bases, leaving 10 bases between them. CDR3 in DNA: TGTGCCAGCAGCGTAGAGCAGGGCACTGAGCAGTTCTTC. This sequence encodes CASSVEQGTEQFF.

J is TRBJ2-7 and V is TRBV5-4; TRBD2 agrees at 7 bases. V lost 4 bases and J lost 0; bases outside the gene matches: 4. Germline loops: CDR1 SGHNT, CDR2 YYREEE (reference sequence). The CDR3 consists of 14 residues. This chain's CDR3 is CASSPGTTSYEQYF. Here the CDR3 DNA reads TGTGCCAGCAGCCCCGGGACTACCTCCTACGAGCAGTACTTC.

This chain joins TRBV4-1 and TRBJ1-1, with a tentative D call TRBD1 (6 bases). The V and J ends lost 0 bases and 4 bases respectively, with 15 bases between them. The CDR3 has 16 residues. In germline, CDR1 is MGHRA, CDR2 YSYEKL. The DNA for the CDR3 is TGCGCCAGCAGCCAAGATGGCGCAGGGGTGTTCACTGAAGCTTTCTTT. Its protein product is CASSQDGAGVFTEAFF.

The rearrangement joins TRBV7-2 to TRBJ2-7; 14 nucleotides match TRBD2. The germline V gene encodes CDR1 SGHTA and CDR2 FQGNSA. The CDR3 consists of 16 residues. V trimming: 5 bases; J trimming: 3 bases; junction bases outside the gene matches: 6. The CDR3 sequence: CASSAGLAGGRYEQYF. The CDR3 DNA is TGTGCCAGCAGCGCCGGACTAGCGGGAGGCCGCTACGAGCAGTACTTC.

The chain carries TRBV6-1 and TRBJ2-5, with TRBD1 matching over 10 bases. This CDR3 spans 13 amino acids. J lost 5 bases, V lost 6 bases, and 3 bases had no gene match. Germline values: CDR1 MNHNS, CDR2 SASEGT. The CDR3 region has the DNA TGTGCCAGCAGGCCGGGACAGGGGGAGACCCAGTACTTC. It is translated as CASRPGQGETQYF.